This TCR beta chain was retrieved from a study of technical replicates of blood from a handful of donors. Data came from immunoSEQ multiplex PCR; TCRdb stores just in-frame clones and leaves some out. The data contain some 87,000 clones, 97% of them singletons. There are 15 residues in the CDR3. Germline CDR1 and CDR2: SEHNR and FQNEAQ (reference sequence). The trim removed 5 bases at V and 7 bases at J, leaving 5 bases unmatched. This chain uses TRBV7-9 with TRBJ2-1, with 13 positions matching TRBD2. This clonotype was sampled from a human donor in good health. Sequenced: T cells isolated from PBMCs. The CDR3: CASSPRTSGGNEQFF. For the CDR3, the DNA is TGTGCCAGCAGCCCACGGACTAGCGGGGGTAATGAGCAGTTCTTC.